This TCR beta chain was recovered during a study of T cell responses to AZD1222 COVID-19 vaccine. Study-level results: A reported finding is that nearly half of spike-specific TCRs target unmutated variant regions.

Comment on this clone: Its specificity is unknown.

The CDR3 loop spans 15 amino acids. Germline V lookup: CDR1 LNHDA, CDR2 SQIVND (reference sequence). V lost 1 base, J lost 5 bases, and 14 bases lay in between. The repertoire was sequenced with immunoSEQ multiplex PCR; TCRdb's copy has only in-frame clones and lacks some. Of over 150,000 clones listed, 90% to 95% are singletons. The source is an adult who received the AZD1222 COVID-19 vaccine. The chain recombines TRBV19 with TRBJ2-5; D uncertain. Material: peripheral blood, obtained 28 days after the second AZD1222 dose. Here the CDR3 reads CASSIGATPRETQYF. The CDR3 DNA reads TGTGCCAGTAGTATAGGGGCGACGCCCCGGGAGACCCAGTACTTC. The entire variable domain, with the rest obtained from reference TRBV19 and TRBJ2-5, is as follows: DGGITQSPKYLFRKEGQNVTLSCEQNLNHDAMYWYRQDPGQGLRLIYYSQIVNDFQKGDIAEGYSVSREKKESFPLTVTSAQKNPTAFYLCASSIGATPRETQYFGPGTRLLVL.